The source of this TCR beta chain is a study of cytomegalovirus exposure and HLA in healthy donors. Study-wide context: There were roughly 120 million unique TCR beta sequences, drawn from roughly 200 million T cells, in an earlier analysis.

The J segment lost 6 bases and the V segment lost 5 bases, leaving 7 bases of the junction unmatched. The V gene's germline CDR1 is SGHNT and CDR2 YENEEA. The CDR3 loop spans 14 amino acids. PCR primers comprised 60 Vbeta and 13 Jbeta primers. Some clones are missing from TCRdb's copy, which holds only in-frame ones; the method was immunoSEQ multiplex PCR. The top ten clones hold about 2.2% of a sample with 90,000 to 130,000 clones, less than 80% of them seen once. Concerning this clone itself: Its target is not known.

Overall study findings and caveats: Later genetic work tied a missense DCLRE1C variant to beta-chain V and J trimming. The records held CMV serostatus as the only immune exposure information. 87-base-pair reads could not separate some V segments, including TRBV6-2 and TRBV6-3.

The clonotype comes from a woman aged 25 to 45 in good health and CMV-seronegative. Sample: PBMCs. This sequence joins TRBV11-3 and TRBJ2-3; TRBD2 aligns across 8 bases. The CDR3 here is CASSPGGREDTQYF. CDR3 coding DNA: TGTGCCAGCAGCCCGGGGGGGAGAGAGGATACGCAGTATTTT.